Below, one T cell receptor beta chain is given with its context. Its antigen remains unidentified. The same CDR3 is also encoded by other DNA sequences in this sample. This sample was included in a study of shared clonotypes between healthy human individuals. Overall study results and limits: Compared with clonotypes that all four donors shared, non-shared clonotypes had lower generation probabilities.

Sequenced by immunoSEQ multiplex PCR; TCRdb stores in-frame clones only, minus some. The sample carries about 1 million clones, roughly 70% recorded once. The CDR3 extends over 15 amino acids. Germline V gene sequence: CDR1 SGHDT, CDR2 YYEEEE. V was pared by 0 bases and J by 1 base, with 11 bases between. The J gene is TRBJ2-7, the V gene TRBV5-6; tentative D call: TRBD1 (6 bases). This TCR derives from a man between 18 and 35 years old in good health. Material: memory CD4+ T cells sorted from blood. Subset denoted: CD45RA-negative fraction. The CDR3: CASSLGQVSSYEQYF. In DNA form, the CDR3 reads TGTGCCAGCAGCTTGGGACAGGTGTCATCCTACGAGCAGTACTTC.